Below, 8 T cell receptor beta chains from the same sample are listed, as sequenced in a study of T cells in Graves' hyperthyroidism and ophthalmopathy (dated by TCRdb to between 2019 and 2020). Library method: multiplex PCR. The listed sequencing device is Illumina HiSeq 2000. Amplification of TCR beta CDR3 regions was carried out from RNA transcripts. For the first round of RT-PCR on the TCR CDR3, the HTBI primer set was used together with the Qiagen OneStep RT-PCR kit. The raw public data were reprocessed by TCRdb itself: fastp quality trimming at Q25, MiXCR clonotype calling, in-frame beta chains only. Every entry covers one CDR3 protein and lists the most common genes and DNA from its rows. Within this sample are fewer than 900,000 distinct CDR3 sequences, with roughly 15% of them counted one time only. The ten largest make up roughly 8% of the sample. Sequencing was carried out using blood. These receptors all come from a man between 18 and 29 years old with Graves' hyperthyroidism.

V is TRBV6-1 and J is TRBJ1-2; maybe TRBD1 (5 bases). The CDR3 totals 13 residues. From germline, CDR1 is MNHNS and CDR2 SASEGT. Trimming removed 6 bases at V and 5 bases at J, with 13 bases between. CDR3 sequence: CASSLRGEYGYTF. In nucleotides, the CDR3 is TGTGCCAGCAGCCTCCGGGGGGAATATGGCTACACCTTC.

The sample holds many counts of this clonotype. The V gene is TRBV12-3 or TRBV12-4, the J gene TRBJ2-5, with D maybe TRBD1 (5 bases). V lost 6 bases to trimming and J lost 10 bases, with 15 bases between them. This CDR3 is 12 amino acids long. The CDR3 loop is CASSPQGQIQYF. DNA of the CDR3: TGTGCCAGCAGCCCGCAGGGTCAAATCCAGTACTTC.

J is TRBJ2-7 and V is TRBV28; D gene ambiguous. Trimming removed 7 bases at V and 6 bases at J, with 10 bases between. Germline V CDR1 and CDR2: MDHEN, SYDVKM. The CDR3 runs 11 residues. The CDR3, as DNA: TGTGCCAGCACCCAGGAGATCGAGCAGTACTTC. It yields the protein CASTQEIEQYF.

The table lists this clonotype with a few counts. This chain connects TRBV5-1 to TRBJ2-3; TRBD1 might be the D (5 bases). V was cut by 3 bases and J by 7 bases, with 9 bases left in between. Per germline, CDR1 SGHRS and CDR2 YFSETQ. This CDR3 is built from 12 residues. DNA for the CDR3: TGCGCCAGCAGCTCCCCGGACAATACGCAGTATTTT. This gives the protein CASSSPDNTQYF.

This clonotype has at least ten counts. The chain uses TRBV20-1 and TRBJ1-4, with 10 nucleotides matching TRBD1. Germline assignment: CDR1 DFQATT and CDR2 SNEGSKA (reference sequence). J lost 7 bases, V lost 0 bases, and 5 bases had no gene match. The CDR3 spans 15 residues. CDR3 nucleotides: TGCAGTGCTAGAGACGCTGGACAGGGGGGTGAAAAACTGTTTTTT. This translates into CSARDAGQGGEKLFF.

J is TRBJ1-1 and V is TRBV25-1; unclear D gene. V lost 6 bases to trimming and J lost 1 base, with 12 bases between them. There are 14 residues in the CDR3. The germline V gene encodes CDR1 MGHDK and CDR2 SYGVNS. The CDR3 loop reads CASSSLVKNTEAFF. The CDR3 nucleotides read TGTGCCAGCAGCAGCCTCGTCAAGAACACTGAAGCTTTCTTT.

The chain carries TRBV9 and TRBJ1-5, with 9 nucleotides matching TRBD1. The length of the CDR3 is 15 residues. The V and J ends lost 2 bases and 4 bases, in that order; junction bases with no gene match: 4. Germline V CDR1 and CDR2: SGDLS, YYNGEE. CDR3 in amino acids: CASSVGQGTNQPQHF. In DNA, the CDR3 is TGTGCCAGCAGCGTCGGACAGGGGACAAATCAGCCCCAGCATTTT.

This clonotype occurred many times. The chain employs TRBV7-9 and TRBJ1-1; tentatively, D is TRBD1 (5 bases). This CDR3 is 12 amino acids long. Looked up from germline, CDR1 is SEHNR and CDR2 is FQNEAQ (reference sequence). With 8 bases removed from V and 4 bases from J, the gap between germline ends came to 11 bases. In DNA form, the CDR3 reads TGTGCCAGCGGGGGGGTTGCCACTGAAGCTTTCTTT. This codes for CASGGVATEAFF. Full variable domain (rest looked up from reference TRBV7-9 and TRBJ1-1): DTGVSQNPRHKITKRGQNVTFRCDPISEHNRLYWYRQTLGQGPEFLTYFQNEAQLEKSRLLSDRFSAERPKGSFSTLEIQRTEQGDSAMYLCASGGVATEAFFGQGTRLTVV.